This T cell receptor (beta chain) originates from a study of blood T cell repertoires in COVID-19 (dated by TCRdb to the early 2020s). At the level of the whole study: Samples from collaborators originated in the United States, Italy and Spain and spanned both the acute and convalescent phases of COVID-19. Where HLA class I and class II types were available, the types were taken from metadata supplied by the sample provider, not from assay-based typing. A freely available public database, intended as a resource for researchers studying the immune response to SARS-CoV-2, is where the repertoires were released. Deeply sampled blood TCRbeta repertoires from subjects exposed to, actively infected with, or recovered from COVID-19 were included in the dataset. The prospective study material was composed of cDNA or gDNA derived from T cells, B-cell-depleted T cells, or PBMCs. Samples came from the ongoing ImmuneRACE study (first 160 participants) plus 1,254 subjects from 6 global collaborators. A de-identified subject ID, COVID-19 status, age in years and sex were almost always included in the sample metadata.

TCRbeta CDR3 regions were amplified from genomic DNA using the immunoSEQ Assay, a bias-controlled multiplex PCR. On the study's bioinformatics: Nucleated cell counts per sample were estimated from amplification of reference gene primers within the assay. Sequence reads were collapsed and filtered to measure the absolute abundance of every unique TCRbeta CDR3 rearrangement. For each sample, productive Simpson clonality was calculated as the square root of Simpson's diversity index over productive rearrangements. This immuneACCESS table, as held by TCRdb, lists in-frame sequences with V and J called but not all clones. Of the missing ones, under half trace to an unresolved V gene in checked studies; the others have no known cause. The V and J calls and clone size come from that table; D and trimming were worked out from the DNA. The table for this sample lists about 91,000 clones; about four fifths of them were counted only once. Together, the top ten hold around 10% of the sample.

Of note for this clone: There is no known antigen for this receptor. No much larger clonotype is one base removed from it; base qualities were not supplied.

What the study reported, not specific to this receptor: The amount of clinical and demographic metadata varied by source and participant and was provided uncurated.

Collaborating institutions collected whole blood in K2EDTA tubes following their own protocols. For TCRbeta analysis, collaborator samples were shipped as frozen whole blood, as isolated PBMCs, or as DNA extracted from either sample type. This clonotype was sampled from a woman of 80 years or more with acute or convalescent COVID-19. The sample was peripheral blood.

DNA sequence: TGTGCCAGCAGTTACGGGCAGGGGGTTGTTGAAGCTTTCTTT. Its coded protein is CASSYGQGVVEAFF. The rearrangement joined TRBV6-5 to TRBJ1-1; 7 bases in between match TRBD1. V has 2 bases trimmed and J has 7 bases trimmed; junction bases matching no gene number 7. The CDR3 contains 14 residues, cysteine and phenylalanine counted. The CDR3 DNA has 42 bases and is translated from base 1. Looking up the germline V gene yields CDR1 MNHEY and CDR2 SVGAGI.